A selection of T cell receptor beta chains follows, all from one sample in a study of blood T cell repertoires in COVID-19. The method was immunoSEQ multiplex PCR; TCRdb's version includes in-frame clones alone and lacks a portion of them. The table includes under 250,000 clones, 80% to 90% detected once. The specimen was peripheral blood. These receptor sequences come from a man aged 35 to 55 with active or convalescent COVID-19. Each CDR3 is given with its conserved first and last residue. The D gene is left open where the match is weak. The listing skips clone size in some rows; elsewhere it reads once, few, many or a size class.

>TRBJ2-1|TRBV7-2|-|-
TGTGCCAGCGGAGGGAACTACAATGAGCAGTTCTTC
CASGGNYNEQFF
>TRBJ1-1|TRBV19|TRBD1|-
TGTGCCAGTAGTATGGGGGGACAGGTAAGCACTGAAGCTTTCTTT
CASSMGGQVSTEAFF
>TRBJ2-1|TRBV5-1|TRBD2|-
TGCGCCAGCAGCTTAGGGCGGGAGGGGGCCTACAATGAGCAGTTCTTC
CASSLGREGAYNEQFF
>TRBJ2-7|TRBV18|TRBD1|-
TGTGCCAGCTCCTTCGGGACAGTAGCCCACGAGCAGTACTTC
CASSFGTVAHEQYF
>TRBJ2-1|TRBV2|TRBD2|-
TGTGCCAGCAGTGAAGCGACTAGCGAATACAATGAGCAGTTCTTC
CASSEATSEYNEQFF
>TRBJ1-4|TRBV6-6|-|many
TGTGCCAGCAGTTACTTCCCCCTTGAAAAACTGTTTTTT
CASSYFPLEKLFF
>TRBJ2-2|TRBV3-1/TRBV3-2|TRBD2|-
TGTGCCAGCAGCCAAGAGACTAGCGCCGGGGAGCTGTTTTTT
CASSQETSAGELFF
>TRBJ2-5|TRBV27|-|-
TGTGCCAGCAGTTCTCGGACAGTTGGGGAGACCCAGTACTTC
CASSSRTVGETQYF
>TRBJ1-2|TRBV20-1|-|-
TGCAGTGCTAGAGACGACTATGGCTACACCTTC
CSARDDYGYTF
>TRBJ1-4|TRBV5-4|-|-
TGTGCCAGCAGCTTGGCAGAGGGCACTAATGAAAAACTGTTTTTT
CASSLAEGTNEKLFF
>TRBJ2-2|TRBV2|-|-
TGTGCCAGCAAGCTTATCGGGGAGAACACCGGGGAGCTGTTTTTT
CASKLIGENTGELFF
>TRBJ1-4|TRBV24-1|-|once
TGTGCCACCAGTGACCCCAGGGGATCCAATGAAAAACTGTTTTTT
CATSDPRGSNEKLFF
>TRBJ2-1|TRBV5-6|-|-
TGTGCCAGCAGCTTGGAGGGGGTGGGGCGGTTCTTC
CASSLEGVGRFF
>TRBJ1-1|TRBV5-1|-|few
TGCGCCAGCAGCTGGGGCGCGGGGTTGAATGAAGCTTTCTTT
CASSWGAGLNEAFF
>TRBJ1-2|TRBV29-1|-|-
TGCAGCGTTGAAGAAGCCTCCCCTGTTGAGGTTCGTGATGGCTACACCTTC
CSVEEASPVEVRDGYTF
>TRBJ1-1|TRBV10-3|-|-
TGTGCCATCAGTGACACGACTACGAACACTGAAGCTTTCTTT
CAISDTTTNTEAFF
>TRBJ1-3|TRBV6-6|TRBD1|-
TGTGCCAGCAGAACGACAGGGGGCGCCGGAAACACCATATATTTT
CASRTTGGAGNTIYF
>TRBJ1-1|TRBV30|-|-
TGTGCCTATACTCGGACAGAGAACACTGAAGCTTTCTTT
CAYTRTENTEAFF
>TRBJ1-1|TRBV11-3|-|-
TGTGCCAGCAGCTTAAATCATGCGGCTGAGGCTTTCTTT
CASSLNHAAEAFF
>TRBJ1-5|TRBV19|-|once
TGTGCCAGTAGTATAGGTTTGGGGAGCTTCAATCAGCCCCAGCATTTT
CASSIGLGSFNQPQHF
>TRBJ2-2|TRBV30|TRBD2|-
TGTGCCTGCCCGAGGCTAGCGGGGGGGTTGATCACCGGGGAGCTGTTTTTT
CACPRLAGGLITGELFF
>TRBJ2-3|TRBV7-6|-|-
TGTGCCAGCAGCTTAGCGGGACTCTACACAGATACGCAGTATTTT
CASSLAGLYTDTQYF
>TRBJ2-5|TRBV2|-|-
TGTGCCAGCAGTGAAGTGTCACAGAACGCCCAGTACTTC
CASSEVSQNAQYF
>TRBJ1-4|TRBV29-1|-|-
TGCAGCGTTGTTTTACCTGGCATTGCTAATGAAAAACTGTTTTTT
CSVVLPGIANEKLFF
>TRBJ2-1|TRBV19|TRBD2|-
TGTGCCAGTAGTATAATTGGGCGGACTAGCGGCCCTTACAATGAGCAGTTCTTC
CASSIIGRTSGPYNEQFF
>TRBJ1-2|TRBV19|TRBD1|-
TGTGCCAGTAGATTGGACAGGCGGTATGGCTACACCTTC
CASRLDRRYGYTF
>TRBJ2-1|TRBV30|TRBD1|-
TGTGCCTGGAGTGCGACAGGGCAAAATGAGCAGTTCTTC
CAWSATGQNEQFF
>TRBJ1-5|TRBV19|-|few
TGTGCCAGTAGTATCGCGGATAATCAGCCCCAGCATTTT
CASSIADNQPQHF
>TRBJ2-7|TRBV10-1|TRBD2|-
TGCGCCAGCCCCTACTCGACTAGCGGGAGGAAGGAGCAGTACTTC
CASPYSTSGRKEQYF
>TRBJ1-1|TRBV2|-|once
TGTGCCAGCAGTGCAGCCGGGGGTGGGGTAGGGCACACTGAAGCTTTCTTT
CASSAAGGGVGHTEAFF
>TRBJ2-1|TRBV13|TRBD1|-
TGTGCCAGCAGCCAAGCCCGGACAGGGGCCGATGAGCAGTTCTTC
CASSQARTGADEQFF
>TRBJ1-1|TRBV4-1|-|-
TGCGCCAGCAGCCCAACGGTCGGGGGCACTGAAGCTTTCTTT
CASSPTVGGTEAFF
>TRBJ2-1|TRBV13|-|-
TGTGCCAGCAGCCTAGGGACATCGGGATACAATGAGCAGTTCTTC
CASSLGTSGYNEQFF
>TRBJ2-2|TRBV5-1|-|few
TGCGCCAGCAGCTTGGAGGATAGCGCGAACACCGGGGAGCTGTTTTTT
CASSLEDSANTGELFF
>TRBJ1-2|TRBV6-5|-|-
TGTGCCAGCAGTCGCTACAGGGATGGCTACACCTTC
CASSRYRDGYTF
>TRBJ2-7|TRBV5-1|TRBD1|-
TGCGCCAGCAGATGGGGACAGGGGACCTACGAGCAGTACTTC
CASRWGQGTYEQYF
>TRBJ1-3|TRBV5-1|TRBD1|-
TGCGCCAGCAGCTCAGGGGACAGATTGGTGGACACCATATATTTT
CASSSGDRLVDTIYF
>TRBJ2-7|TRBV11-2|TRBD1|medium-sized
TGTGCCAGCAGCTTTCTGACAGGGCTCTACGAGCAGTACTTC
CASSFLTGLYEQYF
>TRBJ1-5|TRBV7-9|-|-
TGTGCCAGCAGCTTGGGGGGAATAGTGGGTCCTCAGCCCCAGCATTTT
CASSLGGIVGPQPQHF
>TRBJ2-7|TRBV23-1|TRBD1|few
TGCGCCAGCAAATCACGGGGGCAGGGACAGGGGGTTTACGAGCAGTACTTC
CASKSRGQGQGVYEQYF
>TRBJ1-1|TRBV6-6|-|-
TGTGCCAGCAGTCCAAGACAGGAGGAAGCTTTCTTT
CASSPRQEEAFF
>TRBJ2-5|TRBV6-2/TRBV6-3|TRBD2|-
TGTGCCAGCAGCCCTCCCGTTTATAGCGGGGTGCCGCAAGAGACCCAGTACTTC
CASSPPVYSGVPQETQYF
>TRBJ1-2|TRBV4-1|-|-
TGCGCCAGCAGCCAAGCTCCTGGGCTTGGGACTAGTCCAGGCTACACCTTC
CASSQAPGLGTSPGYTF
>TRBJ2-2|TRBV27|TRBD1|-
TGTGCCAGCAGCCGATGGACAGGGGGCGTTAACGGGGAGCTGTTTTTT
CASSRWTGGVNGELFF
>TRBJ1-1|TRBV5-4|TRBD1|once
TGTGCCAGCAGCTTGGTAGGGGGCGCGTTCATGAACACTGAAGCTTTCTTT
CASSLVGGAFMNTEAFF